This T cell receptor (beta chain) stems from a study of CD8+CD57+ T cells in acquired aplastic anemia (dated by TCRdb to between 2017 and 2018). Background on the whole study: On average, sorted CD4+ and CD8+ cells yielded around 3.5 ug of extracted DNA, with a range of about 0.19 to 30 ug. CD8+CD57+ expansion was defined as frequency above the mean frequency observed in healthy subjects.

The germline V gene specifies KGHDR as CDR1 and SFDVKD as CDR2. Ends trimmed: V by 3 bases, J by 5 bases; bases unmatched to a gene: 4. Its CDR3 holds 15 amino acids, cysteine through phenylalanine. Only the CDR3 part of the read is kept: 45 bases, read in frame from the first base. Genomic DNA was used as template for profiling of TCR beta VDJ combinations and CDR3 sequences. An Illumina HiSeq 2000 was used for TCR repertoire sequencing. As for the authors' bioinformatics: Repertoires were assessed using TRBV/TRBJ rearrangement plots, CDR3 size and DJ length profiles, and Simpson's diversity index. The most abundant DNA sequence in the deep sequencing data was taken as the immunodominant clone. CDR3 amino acid sequences were screened for sharing across subjects and compared with published repertoires and the VDJdb database. TCRdb's own reprocessing of the public reads used fastp at Q25 and MiXCR and kept productive beta chains. Each entry merges the rows of one CDR3 protein and shows their most common DNA and genes. None of the V and J calls come from the authors' own analysis; TCRdb made them. Present in this sample are about 200,000 distinct CDR3 sequences, around 49% of which were seen just once. Less than 20% of the sample is in the top ten clones.

Flow cytometry had shown CD8+CD57+ cell expansion in the patients selected for sequencing. Every patient had a diagnosis of severe acquired aplastic anemia based on International Study of Aplastic Anemia and Agranulocytosis and Camitta criteria. No therapy had been received by the patients at the time of blood sampling. In this study, sorted CD4+ and CD8+ T cells from the blood of healthy subjects and of severe aplastic anemia patients had their TCR repertoires deep-sequenced. Patients were enrolled in the USA under clinicaltrials.gov protocols 00001620, 01623167, 00001397, 00071045, 00081523 and 00961064. Ficoll-Paque density gradient centrifugation was used to isolate peripheral blood mononuclear cells. CD4+ and CD8+ T cells were sorted by FACS or magnetic beads before DNA extraction. The paper's findings and limits, for the study overall: Between patients and healthy controls, no significant difference in CD8+ Simpson's diversity was found (P=0.060). Although roughly 30 CD8+ CDR3 sequences were shared by patients and controls, these sequences appeared highly expressed in patients and within the immunodominant clones of patients.

This clonotype was counted between two and nine times. Its antigen is still unknown. Base qualities were left out, and no much larger clone turns up one base away. This clonotype was sampled from a human donor with aplastic anemia. The V and J segments used are TRBV24-1 and TRBJ2-5, with 11 bases matching TRBD2. The source material was sorted CD4+, CD8+, or CD8+CD57+ T cells (not recorded which) from PBMCs. The CDR3: CATSDVTSGGETQYF. The DNA sequence is TGTGCCACCAGTGATGTAACTAGCGGGGGTGAGACCCAGTACTTC.